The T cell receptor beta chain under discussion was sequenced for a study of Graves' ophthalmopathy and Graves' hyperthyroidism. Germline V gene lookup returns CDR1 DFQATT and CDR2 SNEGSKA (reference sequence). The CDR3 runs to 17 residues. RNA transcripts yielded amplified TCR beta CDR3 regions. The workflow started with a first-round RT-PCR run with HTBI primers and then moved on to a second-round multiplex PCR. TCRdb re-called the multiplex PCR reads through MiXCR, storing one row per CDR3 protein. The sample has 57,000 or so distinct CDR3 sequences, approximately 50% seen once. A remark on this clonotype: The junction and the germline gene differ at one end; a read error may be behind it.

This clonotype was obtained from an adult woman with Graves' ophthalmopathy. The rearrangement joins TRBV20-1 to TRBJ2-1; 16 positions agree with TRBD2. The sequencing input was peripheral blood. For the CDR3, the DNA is TGCAGTGCTAGAGTTACGGGACTAGCGGGAGGGTCCACTGAGCAGTCCTTC. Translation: CSARVTGLAGGSTEQSF.